This paragraph covers one TCR beta chain sequence. Clones were read by immunoSEQ multiplex PCR, and TCRdb kept only the in-frame ones, dropping some. The table lists approximately 59,000 clones, 90% to 95% of them singletons. This sample was taken from a study of technical replicates of blood from several donors. CDR1 and CDR2 from the germline V gene are ENHRY and SYGVKD. Trimming at V came to 10 bases and at J to 3 bases, leaving 6 bases not matched to a gene. The CDR3 spans 12 residues. The rearrangement uses TRBV10-3 and TRBJ2-7; TRBD2 aligns across 7 bases. The source material was PBMCs. The sequence came from a human donor in good health. Some clones in this sample may be carry-over from other donors' samples. DNA for the CDR3: TGTGCCACGGCGACTAGCTTCTACGAGCAGTACTTC. Encoded protein: CATATSFYEQYF.